The entry that follows covers one T cell receptor (beta chain) sequence. The data were taken from a study of blood T cell repertoires in COVID-19. In the study overall: Acute and convalescent COVID-19 samples came from the United States, Italy and Spain.

CDR1 and CDR2 from the germline V gene are MGHRA and YSYEKL. Trimming cost V 1 base and J 0 bases, with 7 bases left between them. This CDR3 has 14 amino acids. Assay used: immunoSEQ multiplex PCR; TCRdb lists only in-frame clones, some missing. This sample yields approximately 230,000 clones, of which 88% are seen a single time; approximately 1.4% belongs to the top ten. The origin of this receptor is a man of 80 years or more with acute or convalescent COVID-19. Sequenced: peripheral blood. The chain couples TRBV4-1 to TRBJ2-7; unclear D gene. The CDR3 DNA sequence: TGCGCCAGCAGCCAAGGGGCAAGCTCCTACGAGCAGTACTTC. This sequence encodes CASSQGASSYEQYF.